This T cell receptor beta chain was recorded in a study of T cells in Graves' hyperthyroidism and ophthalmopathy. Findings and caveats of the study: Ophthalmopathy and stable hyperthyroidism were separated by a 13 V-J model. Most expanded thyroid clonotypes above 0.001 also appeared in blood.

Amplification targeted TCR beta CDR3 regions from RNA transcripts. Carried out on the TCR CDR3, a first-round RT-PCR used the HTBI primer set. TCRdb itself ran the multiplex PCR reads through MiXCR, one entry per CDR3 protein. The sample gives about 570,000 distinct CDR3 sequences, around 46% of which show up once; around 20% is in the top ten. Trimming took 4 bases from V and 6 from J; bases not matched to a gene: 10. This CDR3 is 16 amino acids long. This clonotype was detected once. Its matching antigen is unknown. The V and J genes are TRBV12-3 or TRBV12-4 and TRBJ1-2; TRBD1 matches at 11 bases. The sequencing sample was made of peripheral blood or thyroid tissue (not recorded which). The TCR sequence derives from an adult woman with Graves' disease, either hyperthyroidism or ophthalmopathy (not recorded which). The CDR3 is CASSWPGQGGTDGYTF. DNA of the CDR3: TGTGCCAGCAGTTGGCCGGGACAGGGGGGCACGGATGGCTACACCTTC.